The entry that follows covers one T cell receptor beta chain sequence. This sample stems from a study of blood T cell repertoires in COVID-19. About the study: PBMCs, B-cell-depleted T cells, or T cells were the source of the cDNA or gDNA that made up the material.

Authors' methods: Amplification with reference gene primers provided the estimates of nucleated cell counts. Sequencing used immunoSEQ multiplex PCR; TCRdb keeps in-frame clones, though not all of them. Clonal size and the V and J genes are those of that table, whereas D and trimming came from the DNA. This sample has fewer than 250,000 clones, with 82% found just once. The sequence derives from a woman in her seventies with acute or convalescent COVID-19. Material for sequencing was peripheral blood.

Here the CDR3 DNA reads TGTGCCAGCAATCCCGGGGCAGGGGTTTTGGGCACTGAAGCTTTCTTT. Protein product: CASNPGAGVLGTEAFF. V gene TRBV27 combines with J gene TRBJ1-1, with D possibly TRBD1 on 6 matching bases. The germline CDR1 and CDR2 sequences are MNHEY and SMNVEV (reference sequence). The ends were cut back, 7 bases at V and 4 bases at J, with 22 bases in the middle. CDR3 length equals 16 residues.